The 30 T cell receptor beta chains reported below all come from one sample, sequenced in a study of cytomegalovirus exposure and HLA in healthy donors. PCR amplification relied on 60 Vbeta primers (plus 13 Jbeta primers). Repertoires were generated with immunoSEQ multiplex PCR, while TCRdb's copy carries only in-frame clones and drops some. The sample lists 54,000 or so clones, around two thirds occurring once. Source material: PBMCs. Receptors were obtained from a woman in her sixties or seventies in good health and CMV-seropositive.

V and J are TRBV18 and TRBJ1-5; TRBD1 matches at 10 bases. V lost 5 bases, J lost 2 bases, and 0 bases stayed unmatched. CDR3 length: 14 residues. Germline V gene data show CDR1 as KGHSH and CDR2 as LQKENI. CDR3 sequence (DNA): TGTGCCAGCTCAGGGACAGGGGGCAATCAGCCCCAGCATTTT. It codes for CASSGTGGNQPQHF.

This chain uses TRBV4-3 with TRBJ1-6; D possibly corresponds to TRBD1 (6 bases). Germline assignment: CDR1 LGHNA and CDR2 YSLEER. This CDR3 has 14 residues. Trimming left V 4 bases short and J 8 bases short, with 12 bases between. The CDR3 DNA follows: TGCGCCAGCAGCCTTCAGGGGCGCGATTCACCCCTCCACTTT. Translated: CASSLQGRDSPLHF.

This chain joins TRBV5-1 and TRBJ1-4, with 10 nucleotides matching TRBD1. CDR3 length: 16 amino acids. V trimming: 5 bases; J trimming: 5 bases; junction bases outside the gene matches: 9. Germline-derived CDR1 and CDR2 are SGHRS and YFSETQ. The CDR3 DNA is TGCGCCAGCAGATCGGGACAGGGGCCACCCAATGAAAAACTGTTTTTT. Translated: CASRSGQGPPNEKLFF.

The chain has TRBV9 and TRBJ1-4; weak D call: TRBD1 (6 bases). CDR1 SGDLS and CDR2 YYNGEE come from the germline V gene. V dropped 0 bases and J dropped 8 bases, with 14 bases sitting between them. The CDR3 has 15 residues. CDR3 sequence (DNA): TGTGCCAGCAGCGTAGGGGCAGGGGCATACGAAAAACTGTTTTTT. It is translated as CASSVGAGAYEKLFF.

The chain uses TRBV4-3 and TRBJ1-2, with TRBD1 matching over 10 bases. The CDR3 spans 16 residues. V lost 4 bases, J lost 6 bases, and 11 bases stayed unmatched. Germline CDR1 and CDR2: LGHNA and YSLEER. CDR3 coding DNA: TGCGCCAGCAGCCCGAGGGCGGGGACAGGGGCAGATGGCTACACCTTC. Protein product: CASSPRAGTGADGYTF.

This chain uses TRBV18 with TRBJ2-5; 7 nucleotides align to TRBD1. V lost 3 bases to trimming and J lost 5 bases; unmatched junction nucleotides: 3. The CDR3 covers 13 residues. CDR1 is KGHSH and CDR2 is LQKENI in the germline V gene. CDR3 sequence: CASSPGTEETQYF. CDR3 coding DNA: TGTGCCAGCTCACCGGGGACAGAGGAGACCCAGTACTTC.

This chain links TRBV5-1 with TRBJ2-5, with 8 bases matching TRBD2. Germline CDR1 reads SGHRS; CDR2 reads YFSETQ. The CDR3 is 16 residues long. J gave up 3 bases and V 1 base, and 8 bases lay outside the gene matches. The CDR3 is CASSLRPAGEKETQYF. For the CDR3, the DNA is TGCGCCAGCAGCTTGCGGCCAGCGGGGGAAAAAGAGACCCAGTACTTC.

This clone was observed a few times. The V gene is TRBV10-3, the J gene TRBJ2-7; 10 positions agree with TRBD2. J lost 0 bases, V lost 6 bases, and 5 bases had no gene match. CDR3 length: 15 amino acids. Germline V lookup: CDR1 ENHRY, CDR2 SYGVKD. The CDR3 spells CAIRTSGASSYEQYF. CDR3 DNA: TGTGCCATCAGAACTAGCGGGGCTAGCTCCTACGAGCAGTACTTC.

The chain recombines TRBV5-1 with TRBJ2-3; D is possibly TRBD2 (6 bases). Between the trimmed V and J ends, which lost 4 bases and 7 bases, there was a span of 13 bases. CDR1 is SGHRS, CDR2 YFSETQ, per germline. This CDR3 is built from 13 residues. The CDR3 coding sequence is TGCGCCAGCAGCCCCGGGACTCGAAATACGCAGTATTTT. Amino acids: CASSPGTRNTQYF.

The chain joins TRBV4-2 to TRBJ1-2; tentative D call: TRBD1 (6 bases). The CDR3 sequence is 15 residues long. V was clipped by 5 bases and J by 3 bases, with 16 bases between them. Germline V gene data show CDR1 as LGHNA and CDR2 as YNFKEQ. The DNA of the CDR3 is TGTGCCAGCAGCGAAAATTCTCAGGGGTACTATGGCTACACCTTC. It yields the protein CASSENSQGYYGYTF.

This clone has only a few counts. The chain carries TRBV14 and TRBJ2-5; D may be TRBD2 (5 bases). The V end lost 0 bases, the J end lost 5 bases, and 10 bases lay between the germline ends. The CDR3 runs 14 residues. CDR1 and CDR2 from the germline V gene are SGHDN and FVKESK. CDR3 sequence: CASSQDASRETQYF. In DNA form, the CDR3 reads TGTGCCAGCAGCCAAGATGCTAGCCGGGAGACCCAGTACTTC.

The rearrangement links TRBV6-5 to TRBJ1-2; the match to TRBD1 covers 7 bases. Trimming at V came to 6 bases and at J to 7 bases, leaving 14 bases not matched to a gene. Per the germline V gene, CDR1 is MNHEY and CDR2 is SVGAGI. This CDR3 contains 15 residues. The CDR3 region is CASSPRQGPTLGYTF. The CDR3 DNA reads as TGTGCCAGCAGCCCTCGACAGGGACCAACCCTTGGCTACACCTTC.

This chain connects TRBV7-2 to TRBJ1-1; TRBD1 might be the D (5 bases). Per the germline V gene, CDR1 is SGHTA and CDR2 is FQGNSA. V dropped 3 bases and J dropped 8 bases, with 13 bases sitting between them. There are 13 residues in the CDR3. CDR3 in amino acids: CASSFAQGTEAFF. DNA for the CDR3: TGTGCCAGCAGCTTTGCCCAGGGTACCGAAGCTTTCTTT.

The rearrangement uses TRBV29-1 and TRBJ2-3, with 9 bases that match TRBD2. J lost 2 bases, V lost 6 bases, and 12 bases had no gene match. CDR3 size: 16 residues. Germline V gene data show CDR1 as SQVTM and CDR2 as ANQGSEA. This CDR3 is CSVLAGAGLVTDTQYF. The CDR3 DNA is TGCAGCGTGTTAGCGGGAGCGGGGTTGGTCACAGATACGCAGTATTTT.

J is TRBJ1-1 and V is TRBV6-1, with a tentative D call TRBD1 (5 bases). The CDR3 has 13 residues. The V end was cut by 3 bases, the J end by 1 base, with 6 bases between. The V gene's germline CDR1 is MNHNS and CDR2 SASEGT. CDR3 sequence (DNA): TGTGCCAGCAGTGACAGGGAGAACACTGAAGCTTTCTTT. As protein: CASSDRENTEAFF.

The chain carries TRBV7-2 and TRBJ1-2; no clear D. The CDR3 loop spans 12 amino acids. V dropped 1 base and J dropped 7 bases, with 7 bases sitting between them. CDR1 is SGHTA and CDR2 is FQGNSA in the germline V gene. The CDR3, as DNA: TGTGCCAGCAGCTTAGTAGATTTTGGCTACACCTTC. This sequence encodes CASSLVDFGYTF.

The rearrangement joins TRBV2 to TRBJ1-4; no definite D call. Germline loops: CDR1 SNHLY, CDR2 FYNNEI. CDR3 length equals 13 residues. Deletions cut 11 bases from V and 5 bases from J, with 15 bases between. The CDR3 protein is CASGKDLNEKLFF. In nucleotides, the CDR3 is TGTGCCTCCGGGAAGGATTTAAATGAAAAACTGTTTTTT.

On this clone: Mismatch with germline at one junction end may stem from a read error. This chain connects TRBV7-9 to TRBJ2-2; D gene ambiguous. Germline loops: CDR1 SEHNR, CDR2 FQNEAQ (reference sequence). The CDR3 is 15 residues long. The CDR3 DNA sequence: TGTGCCAGCAGCTTTGCCAAAACAGACACTGGGGAGCTGTTTTTT. Amino acids: CASSFAKTDTGELFF.

This sequence joins TRBV4-2 and TRBJ2-7; 10 bases fit TRBD2. Germline CDR1 LGHNA, CDR2 YNFKEQ. The V segment lost 1 base and the J segment 1 base; nucleotides outside the gene matches: 1. This CDR3 is 15 amino acids long. For the CDR3, the DNA is TGTGCCAGCAGCCAAGTAGCGGGGGGTTCCTACGAGCAGTACTTC. Translated, it gives CASSQVAGGSYEQYF.

This sequence joins TRBV30 and TRBJ1-4; weak D call: TRBD1 (5 bases). The V end was cut by 8 bases, the J end by 3 bases, with 13 bases between. This CDR3 region has 13 residues. CDR1 and CDR2 (germline): GTSNPN, SVGIG (reference sequence). CDR3 amino acids: CAAGGSSNEKLFF. For the CDR3, the DNA is TGTGCCGCCGGGGGGAGCTCTAATGAAAAACTGTTTTTT.

The gene calls are TRBV7-9 and TRBJ1-4; a possible D gene is TRBD1 (6 bases). From germline, CDR1 is SEHNR and CDR2 FQNEAQ (reference sequence). The CDR3 covers 15 residues. Trimming left V 5 bases short and J 0 bases short, with 10 bases between. CDR3 residues: CASSLRGATNEKLFF. The CDR3 region has the DNA TGTGCCAGCAGCCTCAGGGGAGCAACTAATGAAAAACTGTTTTTT.

V usage is TRBV5-1 and J usage is TRBJ1-1; TRBD1 agrees at 7 bases. Germline CDR1 and CDR2: SGHRS and YFSETQ. With 4 bases clipped from V and 1 base from J, the junction kept 4 bases outside the gene matches. This CDR3 comprises 14 residues. The CDR3 bases are TGCGCCAGCAGCATGGGACAGCCGAACACTGAAGCTTTCTTT. Its translation is CASSMGQPNTEAFF.

CDR3 residues: CAWSMLAGLAKNIQYF. CDR3 DNA sequence: TGTGCCTGGAGTATGTTAGCGGGGTTAGCCAAAAACATTCAGTACTTC. This sequence joins TRBV30 and TRBJ2-4; 8 bases are a match to TRBD2. This CDR3 has 16 amino acids. V shed 2 bases, J shed 0 bases, and the junction held 6 bases outside the gene matches. CDR1 and CDR2 from the germline V gene are GTSNPN and SVGIG (reference sequence).

The V gene is TRBV7-2, the J gene TRBJ2-7, with 7 bases that match TRBD1. CDR1 and CDR2 from the germline V gene are SGHTA and FQGNSA. This CDR3 has 13 residues. Trimming cost V 5 bases and J 7 bases; bases outside gene matches: 8. CDR3 DNA: TGTGCCAGCAGCCGACAGGGCTCTGGGGAGCAGTACTTC. This codes for CASSRQGSGEQYF. The entire variable domain, with the rest obtained from reference TRBV7-2 and TRBJ2-7, is as follows: GAGVSQSPSNKVTEKGKDVELRCDPISGHTALYWYRQSLGQGLEFLIYFQGNSAPDKSGLPSDRFSAERTGGSVSTLTIQRTQQEDSAVYLCASSRQGSGEQYFGPGTRLTVT.

This clone appeared a few times. One junction end disagrees with the germline gene, perhaps due to a read error. The rearrangement uses TRBV7-7 and TRBJ2-3; D perhaps matches TRBD1 (6 bases). Germline V gene data show CDR1 as SSHAT and CDR2 as FNYEAQ (reference sequence). The CDR3 has 16 residues. The CDR3: CASSAMTGLGTDTQYF. As DNA, the CDR3 is TGTGCTAGCAGCGCAATGACAGGATTAGGCACAGATACGCAGTATTTT.

The chain recombines TRBV27 with TRBJ1-2; TRBD1 is a possible D gene (5 bases). CDR3 length: 14 amino acids. Germline CDR1 is MNHEY and CDR2 is SMNVEV (reference sequence). The V gene lost 6 bases and the J gene lost 2 bases, with 13 bases spanning the gap. The CDR3 DNA follows: TGTGCCAGCAGCGGACATAGTTCCAACTATGGCTACACCTTC. Encoded protein: CASSGHSSNYGYTF.

CDR3 protein: CASSQDLGQSNEKLFF. In nucleotides, the CDR3 is TGCGCCAGCAGCCAAGATCTGGGACAGAGTAATGAAAAACTGTTTTTT. The genes are TRBV4-3 and TRBJ1-4, with 7 bases fitting TRBD1. This CDR3 has 16 amino acids. Germline CDR1 and CDR2: LGHNA and YSLEER. Trimming at V came to 0 bases and at J to 4 bases, leaving 5 bases not matched to a gene.

J is TRBJ2-3 and V is TRBV5-6; 11 positions match TRBD2. With 4 bases clipped from V and 2 bases from J, the junction kept 12 bases outside the gene matches. This CDR3 has 18 amino acids. Germline V gene sequence: CDR1 SGHDT, CDR2 YYEEEE. CDR3 DNA: TGTGCCAGCAGCCCTCGACTTAAACTAGCGGGGGTCACAGATACGCAGTATTTT. It yields the protein CASSPRLKLAGVTDTQYF.

This clone was seen a single time. The chain links TRBV7-9 to TRBJ1-1; D might be TRBD1 (5 bases). Trimming removed 4 bases from V and 8 bases from J, with 11 bases in between. From germline, CDR1 is SEHNR and CDR2 FQNEAQ (reference sequence). CDR3 length: 12 amino acids. The CDR3 DNA is TGTGCCAGCAGCTCGGACACACCAGAAGCTTTCTTT. This codes for CASSSDTPEAFF.

The chain has TRBV2 and TRBJ1-4; D is uncertain. This CDR3 contains 15 residues. Trimming pared 6 bases from V and 3 bases from J, leaving 14 bases between. Per the germline V gene, CDR1 is SNHLY and CDR2 is FYNNEI. The CDR3 region is CASRRSPSSNEKLFF. Written as DNA, the CDR3 is TGTGCCAGCAGGCGGTCCCCCTCATCTAATGAAAAACTGTTTTTT.